This TCR beta chain was documented in a study of cytomegalovirus exposure and HLA in healthy donors. A remark on this clone: What it recognizes is unknown.

V dropped 2 bases and J dropped 7 bases, with 21 bases sitting between them. This CDR3 has 18 residues. In germline, CDR1 is SSHAT, CDR2 FNYEAQ (reference sequence). The PCR used 60 Vbeta and 13 Jbeta primers. The protocol was immunoSEQ multiplex PCR, while the TCRdb copy is restricted to in-frame clones and leaves out a portion. The sample gives about 120,000 clones, approximately 84% of which show up once; around 2% is in the top ten. General observations from the study: Within a later analysis, the majority of CMV-associated TCR beta chains appeared HLA-restricted. Many donors shared some public TCRs, even though most TCR sequences were rare. For TCR beta chains, V- and J-gene trimming was later linked to a missense DCLRE1C variant. A reported reduction in N-insertions relative to the approximately 640-donor mean was seen in an Asian-associated ancestry cluster in a later analysis.

The sequence derives from a man aged 35-49 years in good health and CMV-seronegative. Sequencing was performed on PBMCs. The V call is TRBV7-7, the J call TRBJ1-6, with D possibly matching TRBD1 (5 bases). The CDR3 nucleotides are TGTGCCAGCAGCTTATTGATCCGGGGGACGAGCGACAATTCACCCCTCCACTTT. It translates to CASSLLIRGTSDNSPLHF.